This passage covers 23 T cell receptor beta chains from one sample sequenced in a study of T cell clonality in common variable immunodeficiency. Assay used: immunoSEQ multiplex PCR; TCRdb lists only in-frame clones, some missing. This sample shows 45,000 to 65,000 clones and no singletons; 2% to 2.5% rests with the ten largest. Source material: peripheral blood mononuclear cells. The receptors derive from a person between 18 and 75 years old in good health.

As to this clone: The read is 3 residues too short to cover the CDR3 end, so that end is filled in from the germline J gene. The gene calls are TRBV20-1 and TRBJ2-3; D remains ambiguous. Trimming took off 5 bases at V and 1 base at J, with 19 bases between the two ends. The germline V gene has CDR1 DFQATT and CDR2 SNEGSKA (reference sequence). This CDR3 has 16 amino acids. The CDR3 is CSAGSSKSVRTDTQYF. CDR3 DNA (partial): TGCAGTGCTGGATCTAGTAAAAGCGTCCGCACAGATACG.

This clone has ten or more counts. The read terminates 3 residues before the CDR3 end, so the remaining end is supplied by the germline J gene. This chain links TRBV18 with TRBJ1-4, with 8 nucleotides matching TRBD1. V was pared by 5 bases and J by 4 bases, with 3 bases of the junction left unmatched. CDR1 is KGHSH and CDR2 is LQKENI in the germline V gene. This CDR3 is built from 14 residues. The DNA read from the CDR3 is TGTGCCAGCTCATCCGGACAGGGTAATGAAAAA. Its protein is CASSSGQGNEK. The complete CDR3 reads CASSSGQGNEKLFF.

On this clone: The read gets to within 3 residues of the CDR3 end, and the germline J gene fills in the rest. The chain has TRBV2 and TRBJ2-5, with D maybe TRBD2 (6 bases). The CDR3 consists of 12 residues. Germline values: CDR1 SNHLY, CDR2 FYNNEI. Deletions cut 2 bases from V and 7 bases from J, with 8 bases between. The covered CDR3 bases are TGTGCCAGCAGTGAAATGGAGGGGACC. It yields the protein CASSEMEGT. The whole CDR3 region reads CASSEMEGTQYF.

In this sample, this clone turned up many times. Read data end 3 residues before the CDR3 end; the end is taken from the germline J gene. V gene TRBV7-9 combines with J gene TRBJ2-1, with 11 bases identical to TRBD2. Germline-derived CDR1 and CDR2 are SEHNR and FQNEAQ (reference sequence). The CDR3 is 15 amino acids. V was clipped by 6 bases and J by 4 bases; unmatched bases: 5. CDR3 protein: CASSKGTSGYNEQFF. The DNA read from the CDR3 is TGTGCCAGCAGTAAAGGGACTAGCGGTTACAATGAG.

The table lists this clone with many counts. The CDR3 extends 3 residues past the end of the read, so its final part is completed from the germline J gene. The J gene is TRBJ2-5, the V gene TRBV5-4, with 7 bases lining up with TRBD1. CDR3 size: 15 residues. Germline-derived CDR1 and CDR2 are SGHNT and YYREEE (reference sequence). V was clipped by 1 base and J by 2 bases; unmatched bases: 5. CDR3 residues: CASSLQQGRQETQYF. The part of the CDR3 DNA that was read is TGTGCCAGCAGCTTGCAACAGGGGCGGCAAGAGACC. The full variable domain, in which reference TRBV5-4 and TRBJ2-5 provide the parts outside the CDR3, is ETGVTQSPTHLIKTRGQQVTLRCSSQSGHNTVSWYQQALGQGPQFIFQYYREEENGRGNFPPRFSGLQFPNYSSELNVNALELDDSALYLCASSLQQGRQETQYFGPGTRLLVL.

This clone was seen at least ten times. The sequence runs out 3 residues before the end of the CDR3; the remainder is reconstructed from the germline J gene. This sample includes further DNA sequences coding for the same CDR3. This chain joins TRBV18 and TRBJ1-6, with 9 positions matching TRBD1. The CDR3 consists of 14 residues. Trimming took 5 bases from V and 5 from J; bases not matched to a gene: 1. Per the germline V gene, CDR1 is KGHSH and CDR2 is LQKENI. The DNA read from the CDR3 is TGTGCCAGCTCAGGGACAGGGAATAATTCACCC. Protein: CASSGTGNNSP. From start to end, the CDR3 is CASSGTGNNSPLHF.

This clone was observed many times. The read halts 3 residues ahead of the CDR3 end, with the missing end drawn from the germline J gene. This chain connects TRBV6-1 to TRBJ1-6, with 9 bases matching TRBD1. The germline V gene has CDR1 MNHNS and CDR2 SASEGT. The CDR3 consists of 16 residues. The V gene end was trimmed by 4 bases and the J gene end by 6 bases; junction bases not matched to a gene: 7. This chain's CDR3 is CASSGAVGQGNSPLHF. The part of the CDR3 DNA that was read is TGTGCCAGCAGTGGAGCGGTGGGACAGGGTAATTCACCC.

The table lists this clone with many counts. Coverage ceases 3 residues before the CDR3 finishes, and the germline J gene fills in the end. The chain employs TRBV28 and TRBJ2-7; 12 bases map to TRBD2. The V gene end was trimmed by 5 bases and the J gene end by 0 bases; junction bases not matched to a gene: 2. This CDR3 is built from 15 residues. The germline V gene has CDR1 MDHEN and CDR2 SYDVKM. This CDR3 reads CASSLAGGSSYEQYF. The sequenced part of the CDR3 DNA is TGTGCCAGCAGTCTAGCGGGAGGGAGCTCCTACGAG.

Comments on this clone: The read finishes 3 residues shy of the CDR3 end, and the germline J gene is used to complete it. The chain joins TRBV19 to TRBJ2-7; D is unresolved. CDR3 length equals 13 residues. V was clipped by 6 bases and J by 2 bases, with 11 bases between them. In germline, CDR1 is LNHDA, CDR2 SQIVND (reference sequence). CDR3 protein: CASSPAHPYEQYF. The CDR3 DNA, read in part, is TGTGCCAGTAGCCCAGCGCACCCCTACGAG. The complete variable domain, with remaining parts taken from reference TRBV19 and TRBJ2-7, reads DGGITQSPKYLFRKEGQNVTLSCEQNLNHDAMYWYRQDPGQGLRLIYYSQIVNDFQKGDIAEGYSVSREKKESFPLTVTSAQKNPTAFYLCASSPAHPYEQYFGPGTRLTVT.

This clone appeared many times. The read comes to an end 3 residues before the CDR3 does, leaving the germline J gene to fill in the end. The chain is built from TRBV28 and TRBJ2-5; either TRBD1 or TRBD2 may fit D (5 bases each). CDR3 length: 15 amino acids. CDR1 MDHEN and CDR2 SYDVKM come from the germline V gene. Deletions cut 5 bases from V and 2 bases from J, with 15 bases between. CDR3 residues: CASSPFEGSQETQYF. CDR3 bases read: TGTGCCAGCAGTCCCTTTGAGGGGAGTCAAGAGACC. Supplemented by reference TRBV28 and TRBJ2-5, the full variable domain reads DVKVTQSSRYLVKRTGEKVFLECVQDMDHENMFWYRQDPGLGLRLIYFSYDVKMKEKGDIPEGYSVSREKKERFSLILESASTNQTSMYLCASSPFEGSQETQYFGPGTRLLVL.

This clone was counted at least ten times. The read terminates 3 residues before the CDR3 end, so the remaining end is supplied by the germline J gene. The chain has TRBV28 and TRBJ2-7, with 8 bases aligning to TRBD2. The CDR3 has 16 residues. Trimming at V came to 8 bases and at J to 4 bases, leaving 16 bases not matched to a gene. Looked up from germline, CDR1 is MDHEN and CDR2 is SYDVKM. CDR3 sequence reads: CASLGGGTGGRYEQYF. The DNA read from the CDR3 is TGTGCCAGCCTCGGGGGGGGAACGGGCGGCCGGTACGAG. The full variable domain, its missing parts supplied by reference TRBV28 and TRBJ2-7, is DVKVTQSSRYLVKRTGEKVFLECVQDMDHENMFWYRQDPGLGLRLIYFSYDVKMKEKGDIPEGYSVSREKKERFSLILESASTNQTSMYLCASLGGGTGGRYEQYFGPGTRLTVT.

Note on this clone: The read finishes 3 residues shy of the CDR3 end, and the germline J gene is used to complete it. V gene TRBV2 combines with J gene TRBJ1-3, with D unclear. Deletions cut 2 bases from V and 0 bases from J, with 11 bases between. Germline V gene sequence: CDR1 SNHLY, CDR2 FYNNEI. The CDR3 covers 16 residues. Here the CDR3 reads CASSELGSNSGNTIYF. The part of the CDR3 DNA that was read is TGTGCCAGCAGTGAACTCGGGTCGAACTCTGGAAACACC.

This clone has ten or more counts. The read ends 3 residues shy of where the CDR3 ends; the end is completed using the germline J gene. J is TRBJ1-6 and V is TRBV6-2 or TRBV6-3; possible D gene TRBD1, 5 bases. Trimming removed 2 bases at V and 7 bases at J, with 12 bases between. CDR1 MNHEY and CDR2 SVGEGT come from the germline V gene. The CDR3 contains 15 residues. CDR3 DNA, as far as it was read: TGTGCCAGCAGTTACCCAGACAGAGAGAATTCACCC. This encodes CASSYPDRENSP. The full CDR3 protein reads CASSYPDRENSPLHF.

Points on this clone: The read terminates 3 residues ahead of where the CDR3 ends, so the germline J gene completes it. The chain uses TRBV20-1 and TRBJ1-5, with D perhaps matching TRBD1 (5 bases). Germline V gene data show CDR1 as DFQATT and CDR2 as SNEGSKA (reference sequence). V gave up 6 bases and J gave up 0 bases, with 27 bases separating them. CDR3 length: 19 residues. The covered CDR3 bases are TGCAGTGCCCTAAAGCAGGGTGAGGGAGGTATATATAGCAATCAGCCC. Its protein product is CSALKQGEGGIYSNQP. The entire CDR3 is CSALKQGEGGIYSNQPQHF.

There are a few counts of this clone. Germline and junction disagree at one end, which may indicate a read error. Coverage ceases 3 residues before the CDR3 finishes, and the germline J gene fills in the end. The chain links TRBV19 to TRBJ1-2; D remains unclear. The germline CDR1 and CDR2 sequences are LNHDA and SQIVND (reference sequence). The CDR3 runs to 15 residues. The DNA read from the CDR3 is TGTACCAGTAGTATAGCTACGGCTCGGGGCTATGGC. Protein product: CTSSIATARGYG. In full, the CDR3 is CTSSIATARGYGYTF.

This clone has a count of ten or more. The DNA read from the CDR3 is TGCAGTGCTAGATCCCCGACTAGCGGGAGGAACGAG. Protein: CSARSPTSGRNE. The whole CDR3 region reads CSARSPTSGRNEQYF. The rearrangement uses TRBV20-1 and TRBJ2-7, with 13 bases matching TRBD2. The read ends 3 residues early relative to the CDR3; the germline J gene fills the gap. In germline, CDR1 is DFQATT, CDR2 SNEGSKA (reference sequence). The CDR3 runs to 15 residues. V lost 2 bases, J lost 5 bases, and 6 bases stayed unmatched.

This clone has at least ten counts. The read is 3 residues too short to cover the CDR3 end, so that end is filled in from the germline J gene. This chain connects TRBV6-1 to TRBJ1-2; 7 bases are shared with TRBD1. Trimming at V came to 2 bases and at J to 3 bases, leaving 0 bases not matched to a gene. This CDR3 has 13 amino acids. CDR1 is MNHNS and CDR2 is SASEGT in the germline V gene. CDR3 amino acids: CASSEQGDYGYTF. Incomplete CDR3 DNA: TGTGCCAGCAGTGAACAGGGGGACTATGGC.

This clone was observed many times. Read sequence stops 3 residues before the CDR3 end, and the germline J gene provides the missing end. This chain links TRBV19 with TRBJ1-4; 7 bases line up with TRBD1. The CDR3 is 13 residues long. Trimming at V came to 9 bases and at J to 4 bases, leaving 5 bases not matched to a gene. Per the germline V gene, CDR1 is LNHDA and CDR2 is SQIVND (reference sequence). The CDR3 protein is CASSDRDNEKLFF. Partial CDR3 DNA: TGTGCCAGCAGTGACAGGGATAATGAAAAA. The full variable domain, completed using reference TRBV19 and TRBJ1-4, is DGGITQSPKYLFRKEGQNVTLSCEQNLNHDAMYWYRQDPGQGLRLIYYSQIVNDFQKGDIAEGYSVSREKKESFPLTVTSAQKNPTAFYLCASSDRDNEKLFFGSGTQLSVL.

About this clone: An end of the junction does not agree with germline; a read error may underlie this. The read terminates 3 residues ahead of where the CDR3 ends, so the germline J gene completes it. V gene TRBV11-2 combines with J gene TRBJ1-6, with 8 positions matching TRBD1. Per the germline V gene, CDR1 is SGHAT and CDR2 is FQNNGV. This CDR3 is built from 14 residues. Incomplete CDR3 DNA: TGTGCCAGCACCTTAGACAGGGGCAGATCACCC. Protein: CASTLDRGRSP. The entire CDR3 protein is CASTLDRGRSPLHF.

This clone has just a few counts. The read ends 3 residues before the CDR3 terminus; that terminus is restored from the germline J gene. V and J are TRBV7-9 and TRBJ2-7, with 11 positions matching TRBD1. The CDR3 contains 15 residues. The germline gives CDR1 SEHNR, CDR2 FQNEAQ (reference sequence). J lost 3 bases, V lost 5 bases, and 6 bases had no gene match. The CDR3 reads CASSETGTGGYEQYF. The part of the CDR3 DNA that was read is TGTGCCAGCAGCGAAACCGGGACAGGGGGCTACGAG.

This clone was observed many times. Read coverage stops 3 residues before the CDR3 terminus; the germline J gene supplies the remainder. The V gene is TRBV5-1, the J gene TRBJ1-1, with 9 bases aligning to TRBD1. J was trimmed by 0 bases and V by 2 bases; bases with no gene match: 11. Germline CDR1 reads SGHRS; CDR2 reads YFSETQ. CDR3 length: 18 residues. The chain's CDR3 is CASSFPGETGGMNTEAFF. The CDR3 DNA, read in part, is TGCGCCAGCAGCTTTCCTGGGGAGACAGGGGGGATGAACACTGAA.

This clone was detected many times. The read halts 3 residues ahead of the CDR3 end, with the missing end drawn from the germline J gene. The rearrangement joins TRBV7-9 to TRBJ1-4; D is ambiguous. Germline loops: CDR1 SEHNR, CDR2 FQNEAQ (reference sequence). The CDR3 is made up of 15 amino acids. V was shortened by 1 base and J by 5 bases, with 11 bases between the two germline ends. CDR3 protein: CASSLVYSLNEKLFF. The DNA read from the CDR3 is TGTGCCAGCAGCTTAGTATACAGTTTAAATGAAAAA.

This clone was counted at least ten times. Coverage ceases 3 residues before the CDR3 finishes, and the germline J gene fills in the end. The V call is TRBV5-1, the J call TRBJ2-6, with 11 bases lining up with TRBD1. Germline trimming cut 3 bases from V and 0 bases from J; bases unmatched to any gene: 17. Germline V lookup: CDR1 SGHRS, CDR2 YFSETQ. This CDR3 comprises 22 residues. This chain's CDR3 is CASSSWGGGTGGIPSGANVLTF. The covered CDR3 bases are TGCGCCAGCAGCTCCTGGGGGGGCGGGACAGGGGGAATCCCCTCTGGGGCCAACGTC.